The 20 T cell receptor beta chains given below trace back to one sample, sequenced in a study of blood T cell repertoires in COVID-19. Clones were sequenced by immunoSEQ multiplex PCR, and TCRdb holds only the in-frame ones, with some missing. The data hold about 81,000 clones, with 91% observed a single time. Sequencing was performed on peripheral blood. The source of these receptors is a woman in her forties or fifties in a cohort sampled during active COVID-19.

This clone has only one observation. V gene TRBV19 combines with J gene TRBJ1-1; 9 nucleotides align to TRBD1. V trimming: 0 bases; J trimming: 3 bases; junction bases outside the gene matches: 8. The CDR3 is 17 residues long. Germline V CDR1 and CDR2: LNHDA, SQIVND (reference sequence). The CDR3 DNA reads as TGTGCCAGTAGTATAGAATCCGGACAGGGGCCCTACACTGAAGCTTTCTTT. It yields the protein CASSIESGQGPYTEAFF.

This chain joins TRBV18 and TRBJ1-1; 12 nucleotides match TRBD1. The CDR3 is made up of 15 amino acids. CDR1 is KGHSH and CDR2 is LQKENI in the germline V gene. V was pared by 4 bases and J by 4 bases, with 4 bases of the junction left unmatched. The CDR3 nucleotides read TGTGCCAGCTCACAAGGGACAGGGGGCGGCACTGAAGCTTTCTTT. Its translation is CASSQGTGGGTEAFF.

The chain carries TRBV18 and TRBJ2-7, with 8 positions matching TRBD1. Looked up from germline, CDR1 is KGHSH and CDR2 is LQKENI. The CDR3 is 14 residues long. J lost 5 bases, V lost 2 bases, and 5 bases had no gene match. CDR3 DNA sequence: TGTGCCAGCTCACCATTCGGGGGACAGGACGAGCAGTACTTC. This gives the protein CASSPFGGQDEQYF. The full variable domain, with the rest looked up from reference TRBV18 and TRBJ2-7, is NAGVMQNPRHLVRRRGQEARLRCSPMKGHSHVYWYRQLPEEGLKFMVYLQKENIIDESGMPKERFSAEFPKEGPSILRIQQVVRGDSAAYFCASSPFGGQDEQYFGPGTRLTVT.

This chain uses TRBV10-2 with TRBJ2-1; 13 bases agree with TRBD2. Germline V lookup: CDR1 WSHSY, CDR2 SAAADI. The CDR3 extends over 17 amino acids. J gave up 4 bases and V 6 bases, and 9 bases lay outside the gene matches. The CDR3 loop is CASRGLAGARAYNEQFF. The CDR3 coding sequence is TGCGCCAGCAGAGGACTAGCGGGAGCTAGGGCATACAATGAGCAGTTCTTC.

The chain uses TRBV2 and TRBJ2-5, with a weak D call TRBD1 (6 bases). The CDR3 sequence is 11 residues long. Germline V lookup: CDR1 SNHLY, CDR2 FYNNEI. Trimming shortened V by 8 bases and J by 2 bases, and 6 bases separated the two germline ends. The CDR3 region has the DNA TGTGCCAGCGGACAGCAAGAGACCCAGTACTTC. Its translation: CASGQQETQYF.

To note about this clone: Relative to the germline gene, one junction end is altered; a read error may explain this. In DNA form, the CDR3 reads TGTGCCAGCAGGGAAGTCCGGGGATTGGTCGGGGAGCTGTTTTTT. This gives the protein CASREVRGLVGELFF. This chain connects TRBV2 to TRBJ2-2, with D possibly being TRBD2 (5 bases). Germline V gene lookup returns CDR1 SNHLY and CDR2 FYNNEI. The CDR3 consists of 15 residues.

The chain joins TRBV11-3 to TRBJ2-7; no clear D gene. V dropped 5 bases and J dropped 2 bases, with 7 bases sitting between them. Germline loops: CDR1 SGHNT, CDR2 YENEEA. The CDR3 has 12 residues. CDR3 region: CASSVSPYEQYF. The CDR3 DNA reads TGTGCCAGCAGCGTCTCCCCCTACGAGCAGTACTTC. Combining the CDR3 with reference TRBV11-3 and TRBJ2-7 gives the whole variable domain EAGVVQSPRYKIIEKKQPVAFWCNPISGHNTLYWYLQNLGQGPELLIRYENEEAVDDSQLPKDRFSAERLKGVDSTLKIQPAELGDSAVYLCASSVSPYEQYFGPGTRLTVT.

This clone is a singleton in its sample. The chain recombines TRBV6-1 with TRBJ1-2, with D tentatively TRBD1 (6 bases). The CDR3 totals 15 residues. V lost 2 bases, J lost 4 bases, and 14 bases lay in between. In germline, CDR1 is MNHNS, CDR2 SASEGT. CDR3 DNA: TGTGCCAGCAGTGAATCGGGGGGCGGAGGCTATGGCTACACCTTC. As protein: CASSESGGGGYGYTF.

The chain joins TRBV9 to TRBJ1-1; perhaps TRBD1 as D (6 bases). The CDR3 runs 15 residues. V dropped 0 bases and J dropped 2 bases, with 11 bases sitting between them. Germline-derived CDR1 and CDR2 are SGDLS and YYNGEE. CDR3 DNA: TGTGCCAGCAGCGTAGGGGCGGGGGGCAACACTGAAGCTTTCTTT. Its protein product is CASSVGAGGNTEAFF.

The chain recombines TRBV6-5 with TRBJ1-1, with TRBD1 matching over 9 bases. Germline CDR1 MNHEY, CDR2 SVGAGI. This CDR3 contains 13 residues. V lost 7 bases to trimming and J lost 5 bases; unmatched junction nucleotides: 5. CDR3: CASTRTGVTEAFF. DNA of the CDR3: TGTGCCAGCACACGGACAGGGGTAACTGAAGCTTTCTTT.

The DNA of the CDR3 is TGTGCCAGCAGCTGGAGTGGGAGCTCCTACAATGAGCAGTTCTTC. It encodes CASSWSGSSYNEQFF. V gene TRBV5-4 combines with J gene TRBJ2-1; possibly TRBD2 for D (5 bases). The CDR3 runs 15 residues. V was clipped by 3 bases and J by 0 bases, with 10 bases between them. CDR1 is SGHNT and CDR2 is YYREEE in the germline V gene (reference sequence).

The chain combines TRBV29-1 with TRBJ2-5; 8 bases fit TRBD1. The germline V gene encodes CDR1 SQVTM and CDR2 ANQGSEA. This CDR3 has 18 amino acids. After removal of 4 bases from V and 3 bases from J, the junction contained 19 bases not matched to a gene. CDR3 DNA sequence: TGCAGCGTTGCCGCGATAAGTTTTCGGACAGGGTTCGAAGAGACCCAGTACTTC. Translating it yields CSVAAISFRTGFEETQYF.

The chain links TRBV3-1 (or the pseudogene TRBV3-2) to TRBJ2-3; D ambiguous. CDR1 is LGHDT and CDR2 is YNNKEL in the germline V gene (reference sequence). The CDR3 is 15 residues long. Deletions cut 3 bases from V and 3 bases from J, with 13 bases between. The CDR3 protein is CASSHLARPTDTQYF. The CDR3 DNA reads TGTGCCAGCAGCCATTTGGCTAGACCGACAGATACGCAGTATTTT.

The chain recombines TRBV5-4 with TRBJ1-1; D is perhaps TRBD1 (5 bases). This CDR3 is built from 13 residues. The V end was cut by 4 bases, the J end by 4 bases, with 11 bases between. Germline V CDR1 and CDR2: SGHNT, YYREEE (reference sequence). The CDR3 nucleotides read TGTGCCAGCAGCCAGCAGGGTGGCACTGAAGCTTTCTTT. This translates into CASSQQGGTEAFF. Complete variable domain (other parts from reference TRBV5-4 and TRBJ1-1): ETGVTQSPTHLIKTRGQQVTLRCSSQSGHNTVSWYQQALGQGPQFIFQYYREEENGRGNFPPRFSGLQFPNYSSELNVNALELDDSALYLCASSQQGGTEAFFGQGTRLTVV.

CDR3 region: CASRVQVAGELFF. The CDR3 region has the DNA TGTGCCAGCAGGGTACAGGTGGCCGGGGAGCTGTTTTTT. This chain connects TRBV11-2 to TRBJ2-2, with a weak D call TRBD1 (5 bases). Trimming left V 6 bases short and J 6 bases short, with 11 bases between. The CDR3 is 13 residues long. CDR1 is SGHAT and CDR2 is FQNNGV in the germline V gene.

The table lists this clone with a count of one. CDR3 protein: CASSPPLRPYEQYF. CDR3 nucleotide sequence: TGTGCCAGCAGCCCCCCTCTGAGGCCCTACGAGCAGTACTTC. J is TRBJ2-7 and V is TRBV7-6, with no clear D. This CDR3 comprises 14 residues. V was shortened by 5 bases and J by 2 bases, with 13 bases between the two germline ends. The germline gives CDR1 SGHVS, CDR2 FNYEAQ.

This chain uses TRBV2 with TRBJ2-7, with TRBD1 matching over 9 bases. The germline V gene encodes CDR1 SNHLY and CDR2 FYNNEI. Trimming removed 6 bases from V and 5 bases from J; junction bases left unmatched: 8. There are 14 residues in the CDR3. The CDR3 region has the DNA TGTGCCAGCAGCTTTGGACAGGGGCTCGACGAGCAGTACTTC. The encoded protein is CASSFGQGLDEQYF.

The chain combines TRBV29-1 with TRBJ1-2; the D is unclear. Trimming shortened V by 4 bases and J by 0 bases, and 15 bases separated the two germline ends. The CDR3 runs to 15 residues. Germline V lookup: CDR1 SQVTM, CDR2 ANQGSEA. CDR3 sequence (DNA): TGCAGCGTTGCGGGAGAGGGCCAGACTAACTATGGCTACACCTTC. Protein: CSVAGEGQTNYGYTF.

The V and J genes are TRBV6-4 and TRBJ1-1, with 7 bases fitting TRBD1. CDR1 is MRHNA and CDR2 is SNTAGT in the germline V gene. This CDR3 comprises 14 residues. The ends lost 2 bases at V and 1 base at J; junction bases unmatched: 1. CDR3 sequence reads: CASSDGTENTEAFF. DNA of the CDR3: TGTGCCAGCAGTGACGGGACAGAGAACACTGAAGCTTTCTTT.

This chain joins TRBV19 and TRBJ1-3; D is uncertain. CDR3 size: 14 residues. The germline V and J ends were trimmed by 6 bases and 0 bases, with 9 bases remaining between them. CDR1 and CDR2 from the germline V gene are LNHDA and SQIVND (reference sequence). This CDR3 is CASSSPGSGNTIYF. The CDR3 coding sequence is TGTGCCAGTAGCTCCCCAGGCTCTGGAAACACCATATATTTT.